This T cell receptor (beta chain) was recovered during a study of HIV-infected children after antiretroviral therapy interruption (dated by TCRdb to the late 2010s). For the study in its entirety: The study included eight children, four on planned treatment interruption and four on continuous treatment, and all eight had a CD4+ count above 500 and a viral load below 50 copies/ml. A median age of roughly 10 years was recorded in the interruption group, and a median age of roughly 8 years was recorded in the continuous treatment group. Recorded exposure to EBV and CMV was present in most of the participating children. For the interruption arm, samples were taken at week 0, at week 12, at the end of interruption (week 24 or 48), and roughly 3 years after the study ended. For the continuous-treatment arm, samples from the corresponding weeks 0, 48 and 150 were analyzed. Alongside measurements of thymic output, TCR repertoires of children on planned treatment interruption were compared with TCR repertoires of children on continuous antiretroviral treatment.

Per the publication, the treatment or condition label means: PENTA 11 planned treatment interruption arm or continuous ART arm. The participants were children from the United Kingdom between 2 and 15 years old who had been on ART with at least three drugs for 24 weeks or longer. The study required cryopreserved PBMCs containing at least 5 million viable cells, and four candidate patients were excluded because of low viable PBMC yield. Using a FACSAria III cell sorter, naive CD4+ CD45RA+ CD45RO- T cells were FACS-sorted out of thawed PBMCs. After sorting, the cells were fixed and RNA was extracted first with the RNeasy FFPE kit and then with the RNeasy Micro kit. The protocol used for the library was 3' RACE. TCR libraries were built from RNA using a 3' RACE protocol with unique molecular identifiers to correct PCR amplification bias. As many as 12 amplicon libraries were pooled and then sequenced on an Illumina MiSeq using v2 2x250 paired-end chemistry. The original pipeline was this. Reads were processed with Decombinator for assignment of V and J genes and CDR3, and barcode-based correction of errors and PCR bias was applied. Repertoires were subsampled to equal depth before Gini coefficients were calculated with the R ineq package. CDR3 similarity was assessed with GLIPH, Hamming distance and a shared triplet metric. Starting from the raw public reads, TCRdb applied fastp trimming at Q25, assembled clones with MiXCR and retained in-frame beta chains. Every entry covers one CDR3 protein and lists the most common genes and DNA from its rows. TCRdb's processing, not the authors' own work, is the source of the V and J calls. The sample table lists about 83,000 distinct CDR3 sequences, less than 7% of them with a count of one. The top ten hold 0.9% to 1.4% of the sample.

General conclusions and limits of the study: For naive CD4+ repertoires of PTI patients, CDR3 sharing between time points dropped once interruption began, while many sequences were shared between the end of interruption and 3 years later. Sorted CD45RA+ naive cells might include minor non-naive CD45RA+ populations such as EMRA or stem memory cells. The small number of patients is a limitation of the study, so the data should be interpreted with caution. The naive CD4+ Gini coefficient rose by the end of treatment interruption, suggesting clonal expansion, and returned to baseline by 3 years.

Here V drops 6 bases and J drops 4 bases, and the junction holds 1 base not matched to any gene. Taken from cysteine to phenylalanine, the CDR3 has 13 residues. Only the CDR3 region is kept as DNA, spanning 39 bases read in frame from base 1. The germline V gene gives CDR1 as SGHTA and CDR2 as FQGNSA. This clonotype was found many times. The antigen this receptor binds is unknown. It has no much larger one-base neighbor in the sample; base qualities were not kept. This clonotype was sampled from a pool of human donors with HIV. The sequence is built from TRBV7-2 and TRBJ2-5, and TRBD2 aligns with 11 junction nucleotides. The sample consisted of CD45RA+ CD4+ T cells from PBMCs, pooled from several time points, taken from a donor given antiretroviral therapy, either interrupted or continuous. The cell subset or site tag for this specimen amounts to: naive CD4+ CD45RA+ CD45RO- T cells. Read as DNA, the sequence is TGTGCCAGCAGGACTAGCGGGACAGAGACCCAGTACTTC. Its translation reads: CASRTSGTETQYF.